The 27 T cell receptor beta chains below all came from one sample that was sequenced in a study of response to subunit inactivated influenza vaccine (dated by TCRdb to the late 2010s). The library was made by RT-PCR. The data were produced on an Illumina HiSeq 2500. TCRdb reanalyzed the raw reads on its own, using fastp at Q25 for trimming and MiXCR for clone calling, and kept in-frame beta chains. CDR3 protein duplicates are merged, each entry listing the most common genes and DNA. This sample holds 500,000 to 550,000 distinct CDR3 sequences; around 8% were observed only once. Under 15% of the sample is in the top ten clones. This sample comprised PBMCs from blood, obtained 23 months after vaccination. Every receptor here comes from a man aged 45-69 years who received an inactivated influenza vaccine. Donor details come from another sample of the same person, matched by shared clones.

This chain links TRBV7-9 with TRBJ2-1, with D possibly called TRBD1 or TRBD2 (5 bases each). Germline CDR1 reads SEHNR; CDR2 reads FQNEAQ (reference sequence). CDR3 length: 15 residues. Trimming took 5 bases from V and 0 from J, leaving 11 bases between them. CDR3 protein: CASSLRDDSYNEQFF. CDR3 in DNA: TGTGCCAGCAGCCTGAGGGACGACTCCTACAATGAGCAGTTCTTC.

CDR3 bases: TGCAGTGCTAGCATGTGGCCGACTAATGAAAAACTGTTTTTT. Its translation is CSASMWPTNEKLFF. V gene TRBV20-1 combines with J gene TRBJ1-4; D unclear. Germline V CDR1 and CDR2: DFQATT, SNEGSKA (reference sequence). Trimming took 3 bases from V and 2 from J, leaving 10 bases between them. The CDR3 is made up of 14 amino acids.

This rearrangement joins TRBV7-8 to TRBJ2-6; no reliable D call. The germline V gene encodes CDR1 SGHVS and CDR2 FQNEAQ. This CDR3 has 13 residues. Trimming shortened V by 6 bases and J by 4 bases, and 7 bases separated the two germline ends. The CDR3 DNA follows: TGTGCCAGCAGTATGAACGGGGCCAACGTCCTGACTTTC. The encoded protein is CASSMNGANVLTF.

This clonotype was counted at least ten times. V is TRBV7-9 and J is TRBJ2-5; the match to TRBD2 covers 8 bases. The CDR3 totals 16 residues. Germline V gene data show CDR1 as SEHNR and CDR2 as FQNEAQ (reference sequence). Trimming cost V 5 bases and J 0 bases; bases outside gene matches: 8. CDR3 sequence: CASSVFPSGYQETQYF. The CDR3 DNA reads as TGTGCCAGCAGCGTATTCCCTAGCGGGTACCAAGAGACCCAGTACTTC.

This clonotype was seen repeatedly, ten times or more. The J gene is TRBJ1-6, the V gene TRBV3-1, with 7 bases that match TRBD1. Trimming removed 6 bases from V and 3 bases from J; junction bases left unmatched: 2. The CDR3 is 14 residues long. Germline V gene sequence: CDR1 LGHDT, CDR2 YNNKEL (reference sequence). The CDR3 nucleotides are TGTGCCAGCAGTCGGGACAGCTATAATTCACCCCTCCACTTT. Translation gives CASSRDSYNSPLHF. Full variable domain (remainder filled in from reference TRBV3-1 and TRBJ1-6): DTAVSQTPKYLVTQMGNDKSIKCEQNLGHDTMYWYKQDSKKFLKIMFSYNNKELIINETVPNRFSPKSPDKAHLNLHINSLELGDSAVYFCASSRDSYNSPLHFGNGTRLTVT.

This clonotype came up many times. V and J are TRBV9 and TRBJ1-2, with D unresolved. The CDR3 is 16 residues long. Germline CDR1 is SGDLS and CDR2 is YYNGEE. Trimming pared 0 bases from V and 3 bases from J, leaving 15 bases between. The CDR3 coding sequence is TGTGCCAGCAGCGTAGCTACACAGTGGAGCGACTATGGCTACACCTTC. It specifies CASSVATQWSDYGYTF. The full variable domain, its missing parts supplied by reference TRBV9 and TRBJ1-2, is DSGVTQTPKHLITATGQRVTLRCSPRSGDLSVYWYQQSLDQGLQFLIQYYNGEERAKGNILERFSAQQFPDLHSELNLSSLELGDSALYFCASSVATQWSDYGYTFGSGTRLTVV.

This clonotype was observed many times. This chain joins TRBV5-6 and TRBJ1-4; D uncertain. Looked up from germline, CDR1 is SGHDT and CDR2 is YYEEEE. Between the trimmed V and J ends, which lost 0 bases and 6 bases, there was a span of 6 bases. CDR3 size: 13 residues. For the CDR3, the DNA is TGTGCCAGCAGCTTGGGACGGGATGAAAAACTGTTTTTT. This encodes CASSLGRDEKLFF.

The J gene is TRBJ2-3, the V gene TRBV12-3 or TRBV12-4, with a tentative D call TRBD1 (6 bases). The V end lost 5 bases, the J end lost 8 bases, and 20 bases lay between the germline ends. This CDR3 is built from 15 residues. Written as DNA, the CDR3 is TGTGCCAGCAGTGGCAACCTCAGGGGAACAAGTACGCAGTATTTT. This translates into CASSGNLRGTSTQYF.

This clonotype has ten or more counts. The chain joins TRBV20-1 to TRBJ2-1; D possibly corresponds to TRBD2 (5 bases). The ends were cut back, 0 bases at V and 1 base at J, with 13 bases in the middle. CDR1 is DFQATT and CDR2 is SNEGSKA in the germline V gene (reference sequence). The CDR3 is 16 amino acids. The CDR3 protein is CSARDQASPSYNEQFF. The CDR3 DNA reads TGCAGTGCTAGAGATCAGGCTAGCCCGTCCTACAATGAGCAGTTCTTC.

The chain uses TRBV20-1 and TRBJ2-4, with unresolved D. This CDR3 has 15 residues. V gave up 3 bases and J gave up 1 base, with 13 bases separating them. Germline V gene sequence: CDR1 DFQATT, CDR2 SNEGSKA (reference sequence). This CDR3 is CSARDHESAKNIQYF. CDR3 in DNA: TGCAGTGCTAGGGACCACGAGTCTGCCAAAAACATTCAGTACTTC.

J is TRBJ2-7 and V is TRBV20-1; the match to TRBD1 covers 7 bases. The V and J ends lost 5 bases and 6 bases, in that order; junction bases with no gene match: 7. Germline values: CDR1 DFQATT, CDR2 SNEGSKA (reference sequence). The CDR3 sequence is 12 residues long. The CDR3 region has the DNA TGCAGTGCTTCGACAGGGTCTGGCGAGCAGTACTTC. Protein product: CSASTGSGEQYF.

This clonotype turned up a few times. The J gene is TRBJ1-1, the V gene TRBV7-9; 9 nucleotides match TRBD1. The CDR3 runs to 15 residues. V lost 4 bases, J lost 5 bases, and 8 bases stayed unmatched. Germline CDR1 is SEHNR and CDR2 is FQNEAQ (reference sequence). The CDR3 DNA reads as TGTGCCAGCAGCTCAGAACAGGGGGCAAGGACTGAAGCTTTCTTT. Translation: CASSSEQGARTEAFF. Looking up the rest from reference TRBV7-9 and TRBJ1-1 gives the full variable domain: DTGVSQNPRHKITKRGQNVTFRCDPISEHNRLYWYRQTLGQGPEFLTYFQNEAQLEKSRLLSDRFSAERPKGSFSTLEIQRTEQGDSAMYLCASSSEQGARTEAFFGQGTRLTVV.

In its sample, this clonotype was seen a few times. The V and J genes are TRBV29-1 and TRBJ1-4; the D is unclear. Germline CDR1 and CDR2: SQVTM and ANQGSEA. The CDR3 contains 15 residues. V was pared by 5 bases and J by 0 bases, with 13 bases between. The CDR3: CSVRERAATNEKLFF. For the CDR3, the DNA is TGCAGCGTTCGGGAAAGGGCTGCAACTAATGAAAAACTGTTTTTT.

This clonotype was seen a few times. The chain combines TRBV14 with TRBJ2-7; D is uncertain. Germline assignment: CDR1 SGHDN and CDR2 FVKESK. V lost 4 bases, J lost 9 bases, and 22 bases lay in between. The CDR3 sequence is 15 residues long. The CDR3 DNA follows: TGTGCCAGCAGCCGGGCTAGGGCTACCTCAGAGTCGCAGTACTTC. It yields the protein CASSRARATSESQYF.

The CDR3 protein is CASSPRLTGRNTEAFF. CDR3 DNA sequence: TGTGCCAGCAGTCCCCGACTGACAGGGCGGAACACTGAAGCTTTCTTT. J is TRBJ1-1 and V is TRBV12-3 or TRBV12-4; TRBD1 agrees at 7 bases. V was clipped by 5 bases and J by 1 base; unmatched bases: 10. The CDR3 covers 16 residues.

In this sample, this clonotype turned up a few times. The chain links TRBV20-1 to TRBJ1-2; D is ambiguous. Germline lookup yields CDR1 DFQATT and CDR2 SNEGSKA (reference sequence). The V and J ends lost 1 base and 2 bases respectively, with 5 bases between them. This CDR3 is 12 amino acids long. Written as DNA, the CDR3 is TGCAGTGCTAGAGTCCAGAACTATGGCTACACCTTC. Residues: CSARVQNYGYTF.

The chain combines TRBV5-4 with TRBJ2-5; D call uncertain. The CDR3 totals 15 residues. Trimming shortened V by 0 bases and J by 2 bases, and 11 bases separated the two germline ends. Germline values: CDR1 SGHNT, CDR2 YYREEE (reference sequence). The CDR3 loop reads CASSLGVDAQETQYF. The CDR3 bases are TGTGCCAGCAGCTTGGGAGTGGATGCACAAGAGACCCAGTACTTC.

This clonotype was seen repeatedly, ten times or more. The chain employs TRBV7-6 and TRBJ1-3; D not resolved. V lost 1 base, J lost 0 bases, and 16 bases lay in between. This CDR3 comprises 18 residues. From germline, CDR1 is SGHVS and CDR2 FNYEAQ. In DNA form, the CDR3 reads TGTGCCAGCAGCTTAGATTCCCCGGGCCGTTTCTCTGGAAACACCATATATTTT. Residues: CASSLDSPGRFSGNTIYF.

This clonotype was detected only a few times. V and J are TRBV20-1 and TRBJ1-6; a weak D match, TRBD1 (6 bases). The V gene's germline CDR1 is DFQATT and CDR2 SNEGSKA (reference sequence). CDR3 length: 15 residues. Trimming left V 4 bases short and J 7 bases short, with 17 bases between. This CDR3 is CSAIPRQGRNSPLHF. The DNA for the CDR3 is TGCAGTGCTATCCCTCGGCAGGGGCGAAATTCACCCCTCCACTTT.

This clonotype was observed a few times. The V and J genes are TRBV7-9 and TRBJ2-7, with TRBD2 matching over 10 bases. The V segment lost 4 bases and the J segment 2 bases; nucleotides outside the gene matches: 5. The CDR3 has 15 residues. Germline CDR1 is SEHNR and CDR2 is FQNEAQ (reference sequence). The CDR3 coding sequence is TGTGCCAGCAGCTCTCGGACTAGCGGAACCTACGAGCAGTACTTC. Translated, it gives CASSSRTSGTYEQYF.

This clonotype was counted between two and nine times. The gene calls are TRBV7-2 and TRBJ2-1; D unclear. Trimming removed 4 bases from V and 5 bases from J, with 15 bases in between. Germline V lookup: CDR1 SGHTA, CDR2 FQGNSA. This CDR3 is built from 15 residues. Here the CDR3 DNA reads TGTGCCAGCAGCTCGGAAACCTTACAGAACAATGAGCAGTTCTTC. It yields the protein CASSSETLQNNEQFF.

This clonotype was seen more than once but under ten times. The chain links TRBV11-2 to TRBJ2-7; tentative D call: TRBD2 (5 bases). This CDR3 region has 15 residues. Deletions cut 3 bases from V and 5 bases from J, with 17 bases between. Per germline, CDR1 SGHAT and CDR2 FQNNGV. The CDR3 DNA reads as TGTGCCAGCAGCTTTGGACGGCGGAAGAGGGACGAGCAGTACTTC. Protein sequence: CASSFGRRKRDEQYF.

At least ten counts were recorded for this clonotype. The CDR3 reads CASSSPPDQPQHF. The CDR3 DNA reads as TGTGCCAGCAGTTCCCCCCCCGATCAGCCCCAGCATTTT. This chain joins TRBV12-3 or TRBV12-4 and TRBJ1-5; D unresolved. The CDR3 is made up of 13 amino acids. Trimming left V 4 bases short and J 5 bases short, with 9 bases between.

The genes are TRBV28 and TRBJ2-2; 7 positions agree with TRBD1. This CDR3 has 17 residues. V lost 2 bases and J lost 3; bases outside the gene matches: 9. Germline CDR1 reads MDHEN; CDR2 reads SYDVKM. This CDR3 is CASSLDPRDSYTGELFF. In DNA form, the CDR3 reads TGTGCCAGCAGTTTAGACCCCCGGGACAGCTACACCGGGGAGCTGTTTTTT.

This clonotype was seen repeatedly, ten times or more. This chain links TRBV29-1 with TRBJ2-7, with D hard to call. The CDR3 covers 11 residues. Germline V CDR1 and CDR2: SQVTM, ANQGSEA. V was shortened by 7 bases and J by 4 bases, with 11 bases between the two germline ends. Here the CDR3 reads CSAASGYEQYF. Written as DNA, the CDR3 is TGCAGCGCTGCGTCCGGTTACGAGCAGTACTTC.

In its sample, this clonotype was seen a few times. Germline and junction disagree at one end, which may indicate a read error. The chain carries TRBV7-7 and TRBJ2-5, with D unresolved. The length of the CDR3 is 15 residues. CDR1 and CDR2 (germline): SSHAT, FNYEAQ (reference sequence). The CDR3 loop reads CASSRRAVPQETQYF. CDR3 in DNA: TGTGCTAGCAGCCGACGTGCGGTGCCACAAGAGACCCAGTACTTC. The whole variable domain, remainder taken from reference TRBV7-7 and TRBJ2-5, is GAGVSQSPRYKVTKRGQDVTLRCDPISSHATLYWYQQALGQGPEFLTYFNYEAQPDKSGLPSDRFSAERPEGSISTLTIQRTEQRDSAMYRCASSRRAVPQETQYFGPGTRLLVL.

Only a few counts were recorded for this clonotype. This chain links TRBV4-3 with TRBJ2-3; 8 bases fit TRBD1. J was trimmed by 0 bases and V by 3 bases; bases with no gene match: 5. The CDR3 extends over 16 amino acids. The germline V gene encodes CDR1 LGHNA and CDR2 YSLEER. CDR3 DNA: TGCGCCAGCAGCCAGGACAGGGTGGGGAGCACAGATACGCAGTATTTT. Translated: CASSQDRVGSTDTQYF.